Listed here is a single TCR beta chain. The antigen is not known. The sample is drawn from a study of T cell repertoires in cytomegalovirus infection. Study details: Both a matching HLA type and CMV infection were indicated by public TCR beta signatures.

General study results and limits: The study identified carriers of CMV plus the relevant HLA from cumulative public TCR beta family frequency.

TCRdb re-called the reads through MiXCR, storing one row per CDR3 protein. In the table there are about 570,000 distinct CDR3 sequences, 35% to 50% of which are singletons. The CDR3 covers 15 residues. The germline CDR1 and CDR2 sequences are MDHEN and SYDVKM. With 1 base removed from V and 5 bases from J, the gap between germline ends came to 12 bases. The clonotype comes from a human donor in good health (CMV status not recorded). Some clones in this sample may be carry-over from other donors' samples. V gene TRBV28 combines with J gene TRBJ1-5, with D uncertain. The sequences come from cultured PBMCs, collected from culture after CMV antigen stimulation. CDR3: CASSLFRQIDQPQHF. DNA for the CDR3: TGTGCCAGCAGTTTATTTCGGCAGATTGATCAGCCCCAGCATTTT.